The clone carrying this T cell receptor (beta chain) was counted at least ten times. Its target is not known. The trim removed 6 bases at V and 7 bases at J, leaving 8 bases unmatched. The CDR3 consists of 13 residues. Germline CDR1 DFQATT, CDR2 SNEGSKA (reference sequence). The data belong to a study of early T cells in non-severe SARS-CoV-2 infection. Study at large: Bulk RNA from unsorted whole blood was sequenced; chains were unpaired.

Study-wide results and limits: The VDJdb matching leaned toward anti-spike CD8 responses and overlooked private and CD4 specificities.

The library protocol tagged individual cDNA molecules with unique molecular identifiers. A single record per CDR3 protein comes from TCRdb applying MiXCR to the 5' RACE reads. The table includes 75,000 to 90,000 distinct CDR3 sequences, 14% to 15% detected once. Material for sequencing was whole blood. This clonotype originated in an adult who was a healthcare worker with PCR-confirmed SARS-CoV-2 infection or an uninfected control (not recorded which). The chain couples TRBV20-1 to TRBJ2-1; 8 bases line up with TRBD1. CDR3 in amino acids: CSAKTRGLNEQFF. For the CDR3, the DNA is TGCAGTGCCAAGACCAGGGGGCTAAATGAGCAGTTCTTC.